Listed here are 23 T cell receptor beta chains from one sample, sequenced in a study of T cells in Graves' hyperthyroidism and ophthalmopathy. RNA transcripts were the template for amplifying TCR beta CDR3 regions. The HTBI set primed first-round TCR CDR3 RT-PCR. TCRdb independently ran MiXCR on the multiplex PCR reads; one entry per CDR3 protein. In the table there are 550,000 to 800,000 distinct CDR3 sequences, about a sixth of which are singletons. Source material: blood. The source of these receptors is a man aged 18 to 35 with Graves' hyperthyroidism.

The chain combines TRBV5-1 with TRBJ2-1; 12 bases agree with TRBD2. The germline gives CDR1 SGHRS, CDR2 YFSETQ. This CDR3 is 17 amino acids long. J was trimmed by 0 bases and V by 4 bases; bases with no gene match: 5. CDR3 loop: CASSGRLAGVSYNEQFF. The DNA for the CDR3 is TGCGCCAGCAGCGGACGACTAGCGGGAGTCTCCTACAATGAGCAGTTCTTC.

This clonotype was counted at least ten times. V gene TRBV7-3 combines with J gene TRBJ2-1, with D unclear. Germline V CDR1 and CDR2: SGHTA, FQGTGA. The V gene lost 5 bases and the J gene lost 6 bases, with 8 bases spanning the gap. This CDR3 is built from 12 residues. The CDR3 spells CASSVASNEQFF. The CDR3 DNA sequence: TGTGCCAGCAGCGTCGCTAGCAATGAGCAGTTCTTC.

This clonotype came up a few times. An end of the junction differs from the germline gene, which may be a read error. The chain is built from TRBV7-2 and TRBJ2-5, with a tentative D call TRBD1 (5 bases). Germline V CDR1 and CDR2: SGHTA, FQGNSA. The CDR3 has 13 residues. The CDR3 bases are TGTGCCAGCAGCCTGGGGCGCCAAGAGGCCCAGTACTTC. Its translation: CASSLGRQEAQYF.

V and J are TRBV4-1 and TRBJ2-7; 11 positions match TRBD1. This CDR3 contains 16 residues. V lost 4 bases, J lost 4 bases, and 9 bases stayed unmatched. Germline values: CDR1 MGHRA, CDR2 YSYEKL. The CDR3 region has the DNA TGCGCCAGCAGCCTTACCTCCGGGACAGGGGGGTACGAGCAGTACTTC. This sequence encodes CASSLTSGTGGYEQYF.

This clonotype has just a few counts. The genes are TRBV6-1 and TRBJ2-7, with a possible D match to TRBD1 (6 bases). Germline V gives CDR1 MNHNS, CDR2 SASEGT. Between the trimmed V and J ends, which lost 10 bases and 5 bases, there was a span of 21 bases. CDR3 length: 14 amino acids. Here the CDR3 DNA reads TGTGCCACCTCCGAACAGGGCCGTCGCAACGAGCAGTACTTC. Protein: CATSEQGRRNEQYF.

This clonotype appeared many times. The CDR3: CASSSSAGSTDTQYF. CDR3 in DNA: TGTGCCAGCAGTTCGAGTGCGGGGAGCACAGATACGCAGTATTTT. The J gene is TRBJ2-3, the V gene TRBV27, with D perhaps matching TRBD2 (6 bases). CDR3 length: 15 amino acids. CDR1 and CDR2 (germline): MNHEY, SMNVEV (reference sequence). With 4 bases removed from V and 0 bases from J, the gap between germline ends came to 11 bases.

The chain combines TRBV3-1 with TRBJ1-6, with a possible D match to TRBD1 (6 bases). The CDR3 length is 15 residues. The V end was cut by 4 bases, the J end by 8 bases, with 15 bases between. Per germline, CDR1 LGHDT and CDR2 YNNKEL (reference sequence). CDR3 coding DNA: TGTGCCAGCAGCCGATCAACAGGGCCGGATTCACCCCTCCACTTT. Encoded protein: CASSRSTGPDSPLHF.

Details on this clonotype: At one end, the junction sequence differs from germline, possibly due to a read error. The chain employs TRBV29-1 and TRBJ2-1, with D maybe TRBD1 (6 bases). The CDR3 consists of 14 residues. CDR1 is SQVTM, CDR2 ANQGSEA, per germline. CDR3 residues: CSVLVQGLYNEQSF. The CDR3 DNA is TGCAGCGTTCTAGTCCAGGGGCTCTACAATGAGCAGTCCTTC.

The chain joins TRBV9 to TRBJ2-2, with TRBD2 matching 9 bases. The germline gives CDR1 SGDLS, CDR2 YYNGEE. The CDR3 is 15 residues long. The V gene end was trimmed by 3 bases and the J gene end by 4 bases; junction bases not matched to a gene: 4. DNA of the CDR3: TGTGCCAGCAGCGCTGGCGGGGGGGTCACCGGGGAGCTGTTTTTT. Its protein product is CASSAGGGVTGELFF.

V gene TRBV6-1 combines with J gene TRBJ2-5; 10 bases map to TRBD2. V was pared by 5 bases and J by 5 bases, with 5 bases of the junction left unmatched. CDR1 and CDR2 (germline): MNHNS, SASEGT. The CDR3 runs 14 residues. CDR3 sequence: CASSSSGSAETQYF. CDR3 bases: TGTGCCAGCAGTTCTAGCGGGAGTGCTGAGACCCAGTACTTC.

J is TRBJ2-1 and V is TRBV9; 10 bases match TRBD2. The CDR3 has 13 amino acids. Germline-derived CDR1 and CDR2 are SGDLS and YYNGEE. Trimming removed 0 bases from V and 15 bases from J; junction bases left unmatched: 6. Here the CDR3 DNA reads TGTGCCAGCAGCGTAGGCCTAGCGGGAGCTGTGTTCTTC. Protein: CASSVGLAGAVFF. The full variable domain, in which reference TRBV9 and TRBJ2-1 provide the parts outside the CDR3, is DSGVTQTPKHLITATGQRVTLRCSPRSGDLSVYWYQQSLDQGLQFLIQYYNGEERAKGNILERFSAQQFPDLHSELNLSSLELGDSALYFCASSVGLAGAVFFGPGTRLTVL.

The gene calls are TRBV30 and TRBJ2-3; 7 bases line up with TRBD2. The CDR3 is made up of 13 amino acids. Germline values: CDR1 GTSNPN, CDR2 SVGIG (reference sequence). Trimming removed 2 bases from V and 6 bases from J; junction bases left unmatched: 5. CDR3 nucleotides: TGTGCCTGGAGTCTTAGCGGGTCGGATACGCAGTATTTT. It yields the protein CAWSLSGSDTQYF.

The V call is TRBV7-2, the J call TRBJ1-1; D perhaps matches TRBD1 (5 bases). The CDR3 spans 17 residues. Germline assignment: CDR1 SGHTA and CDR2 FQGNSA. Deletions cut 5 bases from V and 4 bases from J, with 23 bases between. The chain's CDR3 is CASSPLALAGGATEAFF. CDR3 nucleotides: TGTGCCAGCAGCCCCCTCGCGCTAGCGGGCGGGGCCACTGAAGCTTTCTTT.

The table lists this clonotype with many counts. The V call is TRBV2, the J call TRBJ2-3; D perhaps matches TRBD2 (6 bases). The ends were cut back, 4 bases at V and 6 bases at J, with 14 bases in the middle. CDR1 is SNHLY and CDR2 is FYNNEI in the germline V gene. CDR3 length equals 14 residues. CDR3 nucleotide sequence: TGTGCCAGCAGTGTTCTTAGCGGAGGGGATACGCAGTATTTT. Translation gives CASSVLSGGDTQYF.

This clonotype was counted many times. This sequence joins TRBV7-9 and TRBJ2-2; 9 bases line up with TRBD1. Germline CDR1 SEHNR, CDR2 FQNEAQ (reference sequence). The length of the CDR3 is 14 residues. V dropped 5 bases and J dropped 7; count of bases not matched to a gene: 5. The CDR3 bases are TGTGCCAGCAGCCCCGGGACAGGGATCGGGGAGCTGTTTTTT. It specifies CASSPGTGIGELFF.

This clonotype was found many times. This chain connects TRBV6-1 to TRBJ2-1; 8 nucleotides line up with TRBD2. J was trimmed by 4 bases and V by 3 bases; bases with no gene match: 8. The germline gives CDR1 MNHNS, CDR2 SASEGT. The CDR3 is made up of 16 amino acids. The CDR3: CASSETAGVGYNEQFF. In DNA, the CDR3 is TGTGCCAGCAGTGAGACAGCGGGAGTGGGATACAATGAGCAGTTCTTC.

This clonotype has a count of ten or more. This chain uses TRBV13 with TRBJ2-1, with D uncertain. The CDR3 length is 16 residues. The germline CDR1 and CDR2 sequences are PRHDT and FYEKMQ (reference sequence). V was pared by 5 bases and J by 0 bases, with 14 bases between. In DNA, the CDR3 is TGTGCCAGCAGCACCAAAAGAGGAAGCTCCTACAATGAGCAGTTCTTC. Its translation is CASSTKRGSSYNEQFF.

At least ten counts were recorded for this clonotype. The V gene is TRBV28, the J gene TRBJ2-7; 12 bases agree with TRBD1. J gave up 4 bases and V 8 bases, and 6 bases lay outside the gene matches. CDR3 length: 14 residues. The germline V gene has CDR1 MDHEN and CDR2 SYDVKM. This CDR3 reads CASGTGQGAYEQYF. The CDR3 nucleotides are TGTGCCAGCGGAACGGGACAGGGGGCATACGAGCAGTACTTC.

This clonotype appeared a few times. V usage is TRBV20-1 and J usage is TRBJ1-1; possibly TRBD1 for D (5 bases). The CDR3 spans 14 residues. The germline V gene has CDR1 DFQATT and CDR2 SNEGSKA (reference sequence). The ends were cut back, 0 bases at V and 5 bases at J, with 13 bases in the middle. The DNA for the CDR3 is TGCAGTGCTAGAGATCGGGGGGGAGGTACTGAAGCTTTCTTT. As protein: CSARDRGGGTEAFF.

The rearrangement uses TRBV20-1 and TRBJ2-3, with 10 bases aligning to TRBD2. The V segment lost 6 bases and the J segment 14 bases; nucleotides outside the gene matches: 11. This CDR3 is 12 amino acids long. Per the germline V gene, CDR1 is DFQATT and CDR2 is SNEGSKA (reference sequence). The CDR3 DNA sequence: TGCAGTGCCACCCTGGGGACTAGCGCCTTGTATTTT. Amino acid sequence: CSATLGTSALYF.

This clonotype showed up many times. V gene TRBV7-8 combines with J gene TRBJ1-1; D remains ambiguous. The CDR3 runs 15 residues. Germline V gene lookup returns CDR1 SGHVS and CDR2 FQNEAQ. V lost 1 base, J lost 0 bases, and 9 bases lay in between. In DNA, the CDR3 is TGTGCCAGCAGCTTAGTGGGTCTGATGAACACTGAAGCTTTCTTT. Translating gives CASSLVGLMNTEAFF.

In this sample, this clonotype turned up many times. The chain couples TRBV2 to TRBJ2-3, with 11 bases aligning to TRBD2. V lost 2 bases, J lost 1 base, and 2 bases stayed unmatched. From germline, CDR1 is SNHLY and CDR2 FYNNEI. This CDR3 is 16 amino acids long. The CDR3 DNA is TGTGCCAGCAGTGAACTAGCGGGAGGCCGCACAGATACGCAGTATTTT. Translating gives CASSELAGGRTDTQYF.

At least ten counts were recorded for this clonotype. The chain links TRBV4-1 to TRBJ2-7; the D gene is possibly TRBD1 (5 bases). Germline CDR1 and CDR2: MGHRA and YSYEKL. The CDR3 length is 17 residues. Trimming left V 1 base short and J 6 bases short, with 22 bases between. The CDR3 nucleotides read TGCGCCAGCAGCCAAGGGGGTGGCGGCAGGGCTAGGGGCGAGCAGTACTTC. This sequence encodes CASSQGGGGRARGEQYF.